These 32 T cell receptor beta chains originate from one sample sequenced in a study of T cells in Graves' hyperthyroidism and ophthalmopathy. RNA transcripts yielded amplified TCR beta CDR3 regions. An initial round of RT-PCR targeting the TCR CDR3 relied on the HTBI primer set. MiXCR, applied by TCRdb to the multiplex PCR reads, yields one record per CDR3 protein. Here the sample spans roughly 580,000 distinct CDR3 sequences, about 45% being singletons. The sample taken for sequencing was peripheral blood or thyroid tissue (not recorded which). All receptors come from a woman aged 18-30 years with Graves' hyperthyroidism.

In its sample, this clonotype was seen many times. The gene calls are TRBV14 and TRBJ1-6; D remains unclear. The ends were cut back, 4 bases at V and 9 bases at J, with 7 bases in the middle. Germline lookup yields CDR1 SGHDN and CDR2 FVKESK. The CDR3 totals 12 residues. The CDR3 loop reads CASSLPGSPLHF. In DNA, the CDR3 is TGTGCCAGCAGCCTGCCGGGTTCACCCCTCCACTTT.

This clonotype was seen a single time. This may stem from a read error, because a much larger clone lies one nucleotide away. This is likely a read error, given that the CDR3 carries no conserved phenylalanine or tryptophan at its end. The J gene is TRBJ1-2, the V gene TRBV5-5; D is uncertain. The CDR3 contains 13 residues. V was trimmed by 3 bases and J by 4 bases, leaving 10 bases between them. Looked up from germline, CDR1 is SGHKS and CDR2 is YYEKEE (reference sequence). This CDR3 is CASSSRPSYGYTL. The CDR3 nucleotides are TGTGCCAGCAGCTCTAGGCCATCCTATGGCTACACCCTC.

The rearrangement joins TRBV7-6 to TRBJ2-7; D might be TRBD1 or TRBD2, each matching 5 bases. The CDR3 contains 17 residues. Trimming left V 4 bases short and J 7 bases short, with 26 bases between. Germline values: CDR1 SGHVS, CDR2 FNYEAQ. CDR3 residues: CASSSEGTQFLAPEQYF. CDR3 nucleotides: TGTGCCAGCAGCTCCGAAGGGACCCAGTTTCTAGCACCTGAGCAGTACTTC.

This clonotype was detected ten times or more. This chain uses TRBV5-1 with TRBJ2-7; D call uncertain. This CDR3 spans 14 amino acids. V lost 4 bases and J 3 bases, leaving 14 bases between the germline ends. Germline-derived CDR1 and CDR2 are SGHRS and YFSETQ. In nucleotides, the CDR3 is TGCGCCAGCAGCCAGTCGGACGGCCTCTACGAGCAGTACTTC. Amino acids: CASSQSDGLYEQYF.

J is TRBJ1-2 and V is TRBV15; TRBD1 might be the D (6 bases). Between the trimmed V and J ends, which lost 3 bases and 4 bases, there was a span of 12 bases. From germline, CDR1 is LNHNV and CDR2 YYDKDF (reference sequence). This CDR3 spans 14 amino acids. CDR3 in amino acids: CATSSPGTSYGYTF. The CDR3 DNA reads TGTGCCACCAGCAGCCCCGGGACATCCTATGGCTACACCTTC.

The CDR3 DNA reads TGTGCCATCAGCCGAAACGCCGGGACATCGGACTATAGCAATCAGCCCCAGCATTTT. This codes for CAISRNAGTSDYSNQPQHF. The chain employs TRBV10-3 and TRBJ1-5; D may be TRBD1 (6 bases). Per the germline V gene, CDR1 is ENHRY and CDR2 is SYGVKD. V was pared by 6 bases and J by 0 bases, with 24 bases between. There are 19 residues in the CDR3.

The chain employs TRBV29-1 and TRBJ1-1, with D tentatively TRBD1 (5 bases). Trimming stripped 6 bases from V and 2 bases from J, with 10 bases between. This CDR3 has 12 residues. Germline V gene lookup returns CDR1 SQVTM and CDR2 ANQGSEA. The CDR3 DNA sequence: TGCAGCGTACGACAGAGAAACACTGAAGCTTTCTTT. Protein product: CSVRQRNTEAFF. The entire variable domain, with the rest obtained from reference TRBV29-1 and TRBJ1-1, is as follows: SAVISQKPSRDICQRGTSLTIQCQVDSQVTMMFWYRQQPGQSLTLIATANQGSEATYESGFVIDKFPISRPNLTFSTLTVSNMSPEDSSIYLCSVRQRNTEAFFGQGTRLTVV.

There are many counts of this clonotype. CDR3 amino acids: CASSLDSGQETQYF. The CDR3 bases are TGTGCCAGCAGCTTAGATAGCGGACAAGAGACCCAGTACTTC. The chain is built from TRBV7-6 and TRBJ2-5; possible D gene TRBD2, 6 bases. The CDR3 covers 14 residues. CDR1 and CDR2 from the germline V gene are SGHVS and FNYEAQ. V lost 1 base and J lost 2, with 8 bases in between.

This clonotype appeared many times. The V call is TRBV10-3, the J call TRBJ1-3, with TRBD1 as a possible D gene (6 bases). With 6 bases removed from V and 0 bases from J, the gap between germline ends came to 15 bases. Germline values: CDR1 ENHRY, CDR2 SYGVKD. This CDR3 spans 16 amino acids. The CDR3 bases are TGTGCCATCAGGGGAGGCACAGGGAGCTCTGGAAACACCATATATTTT. Encoded protein: CAIRGGTGSSGNTIYF.

This clonotype has just a few counts. The rearrangement uses TRBV5-1 and TRBJ1-2, with D possibly TRBD1 on 5 matching bases. Germline V lookup: CDR1 SGHRS, CDR2 YFSETQ. V lost 0 bases and J 4 bases, leaving 19 bases between the germline ends. This CDR3 spans 17 amino acids. The CDR3 DNA reads as TGCGCCAGCAGCTTGGCCTTTGGGGGTCGGTCTGGCTATGGCTACACCTTC. This codes for CASSLAFGGRSGYGYTF.

The gene calls are TRBV7-6 and TRBJ1-2; 11 nucleotides line up with TRBD1. J lost 2 bases, V lost 7 bases, and 3 bases had no gene match. There are 14 residues in the CDR3. Germline V gene sequence: CDR1 SGHVS, CDR2 FNYEAQ. The CDR3 nucleotides are TGTGCCAGCATGGGGGACAGGGGGAACTATGGCTACACCTTC. Its protein product is CASMGDRGNYGYTF.

This clonotype came up a few times. The genes are TRBV14 and TRBJ1-2; D remains unclear. Trimming took off 6 bases at V and 7 bases at J, with 15 bases between the two ends. Per germline, CDR1 SGHDN and CDR2 FVKESK. This CDR3 is 13 amino acids long. The CDR3 nucleotides read TGTGCCAGCAGTCCTGGGTTGTGGCTTGGCTACACCTTC. Translating it yields CASSPGLWLGYTF.

J is TRBJ2-5 and V is TRBV7-2, with 10 bases that match TRBD1. V trimming: 4 bases; J trimming: 4 bases; junction bases outside the gene matches: 6. This CDR3 is built from 15 residues. Germline V lookup: CDR1 SGHTA, CDR2 FQGNSA. CDR3 residues: CASSSGQGGRETQYF. The CDR3 DNA is TGTGCCAGCAGCTCAGGACAGGGGGGTAGAGAGACCCAGTACTTC.

Written as DNA, the CDR3 is TGTGCCACCGCAGGTAGCTCTGGGGCCAACGTCCTGACTTTC. The encoded protein is CATAGSSGANVLTF. V usage is TRBV10-3 and J usage is TRBJ2-6; D is uncertain. Germline lookup yields CDR1 ENHRY and CDR2 SYGVKD. Trimming took 10 bases from V and 0 from J, leaving 10 bases between them. This CDR3 comprises 14 residues.

A note on this clonotype: One base away lies a much larger clone, so this may be a sequencing read error. This chain joins TRBV11-3 and TRBJ2-5; D not resolved. Trimming took off 2 bases at V and 7 bases at J, with 14 bases between the two ends. CDR1 and CDR2 from the germline V gene are SGHNT and YENEEA. The CDR3 sequence is 14 residues long. The CDR3, as DNA: TGTGCCAGCAGCTTAAACGGGCGGATCGGGACCCAGTACTTC. It specifies CASSLNGRIGTQYF.

The CDR3 loop is CASSYYGDHGYTF. For the CDR3, the DNA is TGTGCCAGCAGTTATTATGGGGACCATGGCTACACCTTC. The chain joins TRBV25-1 to TRBJ1-2; possibly TRBD1 for D (5 bases). V shed 5 bases and J shed 6 bases, with 13 bases lying between them. The CDR3 extends over 13 amino acids. Germline-derived CDR1 and CDR2 are MGHDK and SYGVNS.

The sample holds a few counts of this clonotype. The rearrangement joins TRBV2 to TRBJ2-2; maybe TRBD1 (6 bases). Germline V gene sequence: CDR1 SNHLY, CDR2 FYNNEI. Trimming stripped 3 bases from V and 3 bases from J, with 11 bases between. This CDR3 has 15 residues. CDR3 protein: CASSEQGTDTGELFF. DNA for the CDR3: TGTGCCAGCAGTGAGCAGGGGACCGACACCGGGGAGCTGTTTTTT.

V and J are TRBV11-1 and TRBJ2-2; 10 positions match TRBD2. Germline V gene sequence: CDR1 SGHAT, CDR2 FQDESV (reference sequence). This CDR3 has 15 residues. Trimming cost V 7 bases and J 3 bases; bases outside gene matches: 5. CDR3 region: CASTGLAEYTGELFF. The CDR3 DNA sequence: TGTGCCAGCACCGGACTAGCGGAGTACACCGGGGAGCTGTTTTTT.

This clonotype was counted many times. V is TRBV10-3 and J is TRBJ2-7; 10 nucleotides line up with TRBD1. CDR3 length: 15 residues. Germline CDR1 is ENHRY and CDR2 is SYGVKD. With 5 bases clipped from V and 9 bases from J, the junction kept 13 bases outside the gene matches. Here the CDR3 reads CAISPTSTGGDWQYF. The DNA of the CDR3 is TGTGCCATCAGTCCAACCTCGACAGGGGGCGATTGGCAGTACTTC.

With respect to this clonotype: Relative to the germline gene, one junction end is altered; a read error may explain this. The rearrangement links TRBV20-1 to TRBJ2-6, with 9 bases that match TRBD1. CDR3 length: 12 residues. Germline CDR1 reads DFQATT; CDR2 reads SNEGSKA (reference sequence). CDR3 sequence reads: CSAETGGNVLTF. For the CDR3, the DNA is TGCAGTGCTGAGACAGGGGGCAACGTCCTGACTTTC.

This clonotype was seen a few times. The rearrangement uses TRBV6-5 and TRBJ2-2; D perhaps matches TRBD2 (6 bases). This CDR3 is built from 16 residues. Trimming left V 2 bases short and J 1 base short, with 11 bases between. CDR1 MNHEY and CDR2 SVGAGI come from the germline V gene. This CDR3 is CASSYLGGVNTGELFF. The CDR3, as DNA: TGTGCCAGCAGTTACCTAGGCGGGGTGAACACCGGGGAGCTGTTTTTT.

The sample holds many counts of this clonotype. Here the CDR3 reads CASTLTGNTEAFF. The DNA for the CDR3 is TGTGCCAGCACTTTGACAGGGAACACTGAAGCTTTCTTT. The genes are TRBV2 and TRBJ1-1; a weak D match, TRBD1 (6 bases). This CDR3 has 13 amino acids. Germline loops: CDR1 SNHLY, CDR2 FYNNEI. Deletions cut 7 bases from V and 1 base from J, with 10 bases between.

The chain has TRBV9 and TRBJ2-7, with 9 bases fitting TRBD1. This CDR3 has 14 residues. The ends lost 7 bases at V and 2 bases at J; junction bases unmatched: 7. The germline V gene has CDR1 SGDLS and CDR2 YYNGEE. The CDR3 is CASDRDRDTYEQYF. CDR3 DNA sequence: TGTGCCAGCGACCGGGACAGGGACACCTACGAGCAGTACTTC.

Of note for this clonotype: This may arise from a read error, as a much more abundant clone is one base away. The V and J genes are TRBV24-1 and TRBJ2-2; TRBD1 might be the D (5 bases). The CDR3 covers 15 residues. V was cut by 3 bases and J by 7 bases, with 14 bases left in between. CDR1 is KGHDR and CDR2 is SFDVKD in the germline V gene. CDR3 amino acids: CATSDRTSLSGELFF. The DNA of the CDR3 is TGTGCCACCAGTGATAGGACAAGTTTGAGCGGGGAGCTGTTTTTT.

This clonotype was observed a handful of times. The chain links TRBV10-3 to TRBJ1-5; D is unclear. Deletions cut 10 bases from V and 2 bases from J, with 27 bases between. This CDR3 has 18 amino acids. Per the germline V gene, CDR1 is ENHRY and CDR2 is SYGVKD. The CDR3 DNA sequence: TGTGCCAGCAGCCCCGGGCAGATGACGCCTATAGGCAATCAGCCCCAGCATTTT. Its translation is CASSPGQMTPIGNQPQHF.

V is TRBV29-1 and J is TRBJ2-7, with 10 bases lining up with TRBD2. Germline assignment: CDR1 SQVTM and CDR2 ANQGSEA. The junction had 3 bases not matched to a gene; V was cut back by 7 bases and J by 6 bases. The CDR3 has 11 amino acids. The CDR3 spells CSGTSGGEQYF. The CDR3 region has the DNA TGCAGCGGGACTAGCGGTGGCGAGCAGTACTTC.

In this sample, this clonotype turned up a few times. This chain uses TRBV12-3 or TRBV12-4 with TRBJ1-1, with D unresolved. The V end was cut by 3 bases, the J end by 5 bases, with 7 bases between. CDR3 length: 12 amino acids. The CDR3 here is CASSLARTEAFF. The CDR3 nucleotides are TGTGCCAGCAGTTTGGCGAGGACTGAAGCTTTCTTT.

The genes are TRBV25-1 and TRBJ1-3; a weak D match, TRBD1 (6 bases). Germline assignment: CDR1 MGHDK and CDR2 SYGVNS. This CDR3 has 17 residues. V lost 8 bases and J 0 bases, leaving 20 bases between the germline ends. CDR3 in amino acids: CASGEGVGSFSGNTIYF. The CDR3 DNA is TGTGCCAGCGGGGAGGGGGTAGGGAGTTTCTCTGGAAACACCATATATTTT.

The chain has TRBV10-3 and TRBJ2-7; 11 bases agree with TRBD2. The CDR3 consists of 11 residues. Germline V gives CDR1 ENHRY, CDR2 SYGVKD. J lost 5 bases, V lost 10 bases, and 1 base had no gene match. The CDR3 loop is CATGLADEQYF. The CDR3 DNA follows: TGTGCCACGGGACTAGCGGACGAGCAGTACTTC.

V usage is TRBV5-1 and J usage is TRBJ2-5; 7 positions match TRBD2. The ends lost 2 bases at V and 2 bases at J; junction bases unmatched: 12. The CDR3 is made up of 17 amino acids. Germline V lookup: CDR1 SGHRS, CDR2 YFSETQ. DNA of the CDR3: TGCGCCAGCAGCTTTAGCGGGTCCAGGCCTTTTCAAGAGACCCAGTACTTC. Protein product: CASSFSGSRPFQETQYF.

The chain's CDR3 is CSARPPWGEEKLFF. The CDR3 DNA sequence: TGCAGTGCTAGACCCCCATGGGGGGAAGAAAAACTGTTTTTT. The chain recombines TRBV20-1 with TRBJ1-4; TRBD1 might be the D (5 bases). The CDR3 covers 14 residues. Trimming removed 2 bases from V and 8 bases from J, with 15 bases in between. CDR1 is DFQATT and CDR2 is SNEGSKA in the germline V gene (reference sequence).

This clonotype was seen a few times. The CDR3 sequence is CASSGTGGNEQYF. CDR3 nucleotide sequence: TGTGCCAGCAGTGGGACAGGGGGCAACGAGCAGTACTTC. The chain is built from TRBV7-2 and TRBJ2-7; TRBD1 aligns across 12 bases. The V gene's germline CDR1 is SGHTA and CDR2 FQGNSA. This CDR3 region has 13 residues. After removal of 6 bases from V and 5 bases from J, the junction contained 2 bases not matched to a gene. Together with reference TRBV7-2 and TRBJ2-7, the CDR3 gives the full variable domain: GAGVSQSPSNKVTEKGKDVELRCDPISGHTALYWYRQSLGQGLEFLIYFQGNSAPDKSGLPSDRFSAERTGGSVSTLTIQRTQQEDSAVYLCASSGTGGNEQYFGPGTRLTVT.